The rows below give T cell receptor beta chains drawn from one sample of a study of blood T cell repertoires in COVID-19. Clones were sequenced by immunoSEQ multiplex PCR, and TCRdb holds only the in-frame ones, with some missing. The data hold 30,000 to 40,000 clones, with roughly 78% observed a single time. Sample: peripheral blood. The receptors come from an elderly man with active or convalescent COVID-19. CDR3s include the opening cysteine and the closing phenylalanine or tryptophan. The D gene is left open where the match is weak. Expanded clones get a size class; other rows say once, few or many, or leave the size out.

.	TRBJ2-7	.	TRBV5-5	CASSFPTGTEPSYEQYF	TGTGCCAGCAGCTTTCCCACAGGGACGGAACCCTCCTACGAGCAGTACTTC
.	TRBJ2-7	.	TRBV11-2	CASSRTGTPFYEQYF	TGTGCCAGCAGCCGGACCGGGACACCCTTTTACGAGCAGTACTTC
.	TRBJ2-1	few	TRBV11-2	CASRPVRGPSYNEQFF	TGTGCCAGCAGACCCGTCCGTGGGCCGTCCTACAATGAGCAGTTCTTC
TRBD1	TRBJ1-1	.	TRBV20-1	CSAVDRATFF	TGCAGTGCTGTAGACAGGGCTACTTTCTTT
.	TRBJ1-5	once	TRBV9	CASSVEGIGQPQHF	TGTGCCAGCAGCGTAGAGGGGATCGGGCAGCCCCAGCATTTT
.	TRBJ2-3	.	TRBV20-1	CSAPLGDTQYF	TGCAGTGCACCTCTCGGAGATACGCAGTATTTT
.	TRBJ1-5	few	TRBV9	CASSVGPGKGSNQPQHF	TGTGCCAGCAGCGTAGGCCCAGGAAAAGGTAGCAATCAGCCCCAGCATTTT
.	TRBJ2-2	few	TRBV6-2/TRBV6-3	CASSKVLTGVGELFF	TGTGCCAGCAGCAAAGTACTAACCGGGGTCGGGGAGCTGTTTTTT
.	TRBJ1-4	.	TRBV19	CASSPREATNEKLFF	TGTGCCAGTAGTCCGAGGGAAGCAACTAATGAAAAACTGTTTTTT
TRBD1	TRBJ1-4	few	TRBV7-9	CASSPDRVTIEKLFF	TGTGCCAGCAGCCCGGACAGGGTTACTATTGAAAAACTGTTTTTT
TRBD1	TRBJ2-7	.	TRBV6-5	CASSYSMGQGHEQYF	TGTGCCAGCAGTTACTCGATGGGACAGGGTCACGAGCAGTACTTC
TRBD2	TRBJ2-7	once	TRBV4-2	CASSQEGLAGGNEQYF	TGTGCCAGCAGCCAAGAAGGGCTAGCGGGGGGAAACGAGCAGTACTTC
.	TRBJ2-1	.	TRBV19	CASSTGQSSYNEQFF	TGTGCCAGTAGCACAGGGCAAAGCTCCTACAATGAGCAGTTCTTC
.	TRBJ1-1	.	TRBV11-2	CASSPPDRNTEAFF	TGTGCCAGCAGCCCACCGGACAGGAACACTGAAGCTTTCTTT
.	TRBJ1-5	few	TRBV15	CATSPLNQPQHF	TGTGCCACCAGTCCCCTAAATCAGCCCCAGCATTTT
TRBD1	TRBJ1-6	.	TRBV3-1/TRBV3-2	CASSLQGYYNSPLHF	TGTGCCAGCAGCCTACAGGGGTACTATAATTCACCCCTCCACTTT
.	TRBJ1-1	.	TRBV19	CASSTFRVLNTEAFF	TGTGCCAGTAGTACCTTCAGGGTTTTGAACACTGAAGCTTTCTTT
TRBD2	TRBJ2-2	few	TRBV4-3	CASSQRGAGVAGGELFF	TGCGCCAGCAGCCAACGGGGAGCGGGGGTCGCTGGCGGGGAGCTGTTTTTT
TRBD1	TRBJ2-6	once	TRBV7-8	CASSRGQGGLSGANVLTF	TGTGCCAGCAGCCGAGGACAGGGGGGACTCTCTGGGGCCAACGTCCTGACTTTC
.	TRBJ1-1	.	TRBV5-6	CASSSPPSGEAFF	TGTGCCAGCAGCTCCCCCCCCAGCGGGGAAGCTTTCTTT
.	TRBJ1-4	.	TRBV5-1	CASSRVGTDNEKLFF	TGCGCCAGCAGCCGAGTCGGGACTGATAATGAAAAACTGTTTTTT
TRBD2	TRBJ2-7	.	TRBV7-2	CASSFPWGAGGPEQYF	TGTGCCAGCAGCTTCCCGTGGGGAGCGGGGGGGCCCGAGCAGTACTTC
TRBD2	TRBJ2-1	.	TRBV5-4	CASSRGLAGVRDEQFF	TGTGCCAGCAGCCGGGGACTAGCGGGGGTGAGGGATGAGCAGTTCTTC
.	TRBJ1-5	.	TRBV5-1	CASSLLPGNNNQPQHF	TGCGCCAGCAGCTTGCTTCCAGGGAATAACAATCAGCCCCAGCATTTT
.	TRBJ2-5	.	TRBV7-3	CASSPRTQETQYF	TGTGCCAGCAGCCCCCGGACACAAGAGACCCAGTACTTC
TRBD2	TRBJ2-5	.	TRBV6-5	CASSYTRGVGAQYF	TGTGCCAGCAGTTACACCCGGGGGGTCGGGGCCCAGTACTTC
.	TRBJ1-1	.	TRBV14	CASSQDWEGEDTEAFF	TGTGCCAGCAGCCAAGATTGGGAAGGGGAAGACACTGAAGCTTTCTTT
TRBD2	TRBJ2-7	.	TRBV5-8	CASSKREGYEQYF	TGTGCCAGCAGCAAGCGGGAGGGCTACGAGCAGTACTTC
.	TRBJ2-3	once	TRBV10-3	CAISESSSESTDTQYF	TGTGCCATCAGTGAGTCGTCTAGCGAAAGCACAGATACGCAGTATTTT
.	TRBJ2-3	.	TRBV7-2	CASSSDAGGTDTQYF	TGTGCCAGCAGCTCGGACGCGGGTGGCACAGATACGCAGTATTTT
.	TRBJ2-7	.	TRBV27	CASSAGISYEQYF	TGTGCCAGCAGTGCAGGGATCTCCTACGAGCAGTACTTC
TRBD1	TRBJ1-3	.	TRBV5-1	CASSLQGQGWGNTIYF	TGCGCCAGCAGCCTACAAGGACAGGGGTGGGGAAACACCATATATTTT
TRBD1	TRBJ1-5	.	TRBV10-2	CASSEAIQGARQPQHF	TGCGCCAGCAGTGAGGCAATACAGGGGGCGAGGCAGCCCCAGCATTTT
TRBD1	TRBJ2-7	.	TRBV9	CASSEKGASYEQYF	TGTGCCAGCAGCGAGAAGGGGGCGTCCTACGAGCAGTACTTC
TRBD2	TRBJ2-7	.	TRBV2	CASSERLAGEYF	TGTGCCAGCAGTGAGCGGCTAGCGGGGGAGTACTTC
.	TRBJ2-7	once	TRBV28	CASSSHRVRWVEQYF	TGTGCCAGCAGTTCCCACAGGGTGCGGTGGGTCGAGCAGTACTTC
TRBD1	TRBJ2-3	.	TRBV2	CAGDRSSTDTQYF	TGTGCGGGGGACAGAAGTAGCACAGATACGCAGTATTTT
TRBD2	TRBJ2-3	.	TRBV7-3	CASSLKGSGGTDTQYF	TGTGCCAGCAGCTTAAAAGGTAGCGGGGGCACAGATACGCAGTATTTT
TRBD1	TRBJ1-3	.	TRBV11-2	CASSLGTGGVGNTIYF	TGTGCCAGCAGCTTAGGGACAGGGGGCGTCGGAAACACCATATATTTT
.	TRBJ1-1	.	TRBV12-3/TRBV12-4	CASSPPRPPSAFF	TGTGCCAGCAGTCCCCCGCGGCCCCCGTCGGCTTTCTTT
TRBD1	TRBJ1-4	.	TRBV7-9	CASISGQSNEKLFF	TGTGCCAGCATCTCGGGACAGAGTAATGAAAAACTGTTTTTT
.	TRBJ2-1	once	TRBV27	CASSPSGKGYEQFF	TGTGCCAGCAGTCCCTCCGGGAAGGGCTATGAGCAGTTCTTC
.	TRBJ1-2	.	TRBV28	CASSSPLRGGKSNYGYTF	TGTGCCAGCAGTTCCCCCCTGCGGGGGGGCAAATCTAACTATGGCTACACCTTC
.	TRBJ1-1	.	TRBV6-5	CASSYQGGEAEAFF	TGTGCCAGCAGTTACCAGGGAGGTGAAGCTGAAGCTTTCTTT
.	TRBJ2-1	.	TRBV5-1	CASSPLQGRKGDEQFF	TGCGCCAGCAGCCCGTTACAGGGACGAAAAGGGGATGAGCAGTTCTTC
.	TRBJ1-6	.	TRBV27	CASSPPQGALHF	TGTGCCAGCAGTCCACCCCAGGGTGCCCTCCACTTT
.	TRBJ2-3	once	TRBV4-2	CASSQDFTRGSTDTQYF	TGTGCCAGCAGCCAAGATTTCACCCGCGGTAGCACAGATACGCAGTATTTT
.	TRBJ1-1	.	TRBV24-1	CATSARGSAFF	TGTGCCACCAGCGCAAGGGGAAGTGCTTTCTTT
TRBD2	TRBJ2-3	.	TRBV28	CASSFGRGAYTQYF	TGTGCCAGCAGTTTTGGGCGGGGGGCATATACGCAGTATTTT